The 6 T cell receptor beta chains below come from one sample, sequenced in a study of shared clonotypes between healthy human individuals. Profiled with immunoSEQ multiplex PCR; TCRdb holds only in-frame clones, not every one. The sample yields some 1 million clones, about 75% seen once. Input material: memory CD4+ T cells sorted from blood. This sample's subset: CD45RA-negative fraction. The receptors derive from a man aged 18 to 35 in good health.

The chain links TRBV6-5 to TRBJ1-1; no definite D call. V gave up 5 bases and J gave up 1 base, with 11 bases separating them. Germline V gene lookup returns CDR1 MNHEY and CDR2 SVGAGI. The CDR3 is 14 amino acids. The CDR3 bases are TGTGCCAGCAGTCAGGTCAGCGAGAACACTGAAGCTTTCTTT. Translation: CASSQVSENTEAFF.

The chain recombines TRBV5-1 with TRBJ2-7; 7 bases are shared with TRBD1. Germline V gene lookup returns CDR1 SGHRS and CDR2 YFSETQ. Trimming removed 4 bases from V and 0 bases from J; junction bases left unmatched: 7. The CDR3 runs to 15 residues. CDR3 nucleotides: TGCGCCAGCAGCACCCTACAGGGGTCCTCCTACGAGCAGTACTTC. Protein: CASSTLQGSSYEQYF. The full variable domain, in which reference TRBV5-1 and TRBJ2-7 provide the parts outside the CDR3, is KAGVTQTPRYLIKTRGQQVTLSCSPISGHRSVSWYQQTPGQGLQFLFEYFSETQRNKGNFPGRFSGRQFSNSRSEMNVSTLELGDSALYLCASSTLQGSSYEQYFGPGTRLTVT.

The CDR3 region is CASKQSGTGNSPLHF. The CDR3 DNA sequence: TGTGCCAGCAAACAGTCCGGGACAGGAAATTCACCCCTCCACTTT. The chain joins TRBV2 to TRBJ1-6; 8 bases are a match to TRBD1. V trimming: 7 bases; J trimming: 7 bases; junction bases outside the gene matches: 9. This CDR3 comprises 15 residues. Germline V gene data show CDR1 as SNHLY and CDR2 as FYNNEI.

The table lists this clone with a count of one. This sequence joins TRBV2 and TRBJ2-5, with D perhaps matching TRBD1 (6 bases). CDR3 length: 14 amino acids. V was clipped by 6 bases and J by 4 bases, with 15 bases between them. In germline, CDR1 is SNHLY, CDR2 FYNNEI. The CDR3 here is CASRQQGSVETQYF. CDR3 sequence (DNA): TGTGCCAGCAGACAGCAGGGGAGTGTAGAGACCCAGTACTTC.

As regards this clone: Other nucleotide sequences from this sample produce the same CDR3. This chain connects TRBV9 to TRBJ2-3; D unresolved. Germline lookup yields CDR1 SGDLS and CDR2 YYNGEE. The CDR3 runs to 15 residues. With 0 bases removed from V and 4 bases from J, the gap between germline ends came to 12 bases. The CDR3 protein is CASSVAWGGADTQYF. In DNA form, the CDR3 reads TGTGCCAGCAGCGTAGCGTGGGGTGGTGCAGATACGCAGTATTTT.

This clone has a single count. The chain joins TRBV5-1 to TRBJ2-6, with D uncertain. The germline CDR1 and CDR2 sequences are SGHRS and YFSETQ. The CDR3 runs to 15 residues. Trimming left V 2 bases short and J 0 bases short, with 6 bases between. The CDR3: CASSFTISGANVLTF. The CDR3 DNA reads TGCGCCAGCAGCTTTACGATCTCTGGGGCCAACGTCCTGACTTTC.